What follows are 27 T cell receptor beta chains derived from one specimen sequenced in a study of cytomegalovirus exposure and HLA in healthy donors (dated by TCRdb to the late 2010s). Library prep was done by the immunoSEQ multiplex PCR assay. For the multiplex PCR, a mixture combining 60 forward primers for TCR Vbeta segments and 13 reverse primers for TCR Jbeta segments was used. Entries here come from immuneACCESS through TCRdb and include only in-frame sequences with V and J called. Some clones fail to appear in such tables; in the studies checked, an unresolved V gene covers under half of the shortfall, and the cause of the remainder is unknown. For this sample the table gives around 150,000 clones, of which 65% to 80% were detected only once. Clones ranked in the top ten supply 6.5% to 7% of the sample. Sample: PBMCs. Every receptor here comes from a man between 35 and 55 years old in good health and CMV-seropositive.

The chain has TRBV6-6 and TRBJ1-5; 7 bases are shared with TRBD1. CDR3 size: 15 residues. Germline CDR1 and CDR2: MNHNY and SVGAGI (reference sequence). V dropped 4 bases and J dropped 4; count of bases not matched to a gene: 7. In nucleotides, the CDR3 is TGTGCCAGCAGTTTTACAGGGGAACTTAATCAGCCCCAGCATTTT. This gives the protein CASSFTGELNQPQHF.

The V call is TRBV9, the J call TRBJ1-4; 8 positions agree with TRBD1. Trimming removed 1 base from V and 3 bases from J; junction bases left unmatched: 5. The V gene's germline CDR1 is SGDLS and CDR2 YYNGEE. This CDR3 comprises 16 residues. This chain's CDR3 is CASSVLDRAANEKLFF. The CDR3 nucleotides are TGTGCCAGCAGCGTATTGGACAGGGCGGCTAATGAAAAACTGTTTTTT.

This chain connects TRBV7-2 to TRBJ2-7; 8 bases agree with TRBD1. V was clipped by 2 bases and J by 6 bases; unmatched bases: 9. The CDR3 has 15 residues. The germline gives CDR1 SGHTA, CDR2 FQGNSA. CDR3 nucleotide sequence: TGTGCCAGCAGCTTACTTTGGACAGGGACAACCGAGCAGTACTTC. Residues: CASSLLWTGTTEQYF.

This chain uses TRBV2 with TRBJ1-5; no definite D call. Trimming pared 1 base from V and 3 bases from J, leaving 10 bases between. The CDR3 totals 15 residues. Germline-derived CDR1 and CDR2 are SNHLY and FYNNEI. The CDR3 DNA reads TGTGCCAGCAGTGAAGAGGCAGGCACCAATCAGCCCCAGCATTTT. This translates into CASSEEAGTNQPQHF.

The chain uses TRBV7-9 and TRBJ2-5, with D possibly matching TRBD1 (6 bases). The CDR3 is 14 amino acids. V lost 5 bases and J 1 base, leaving 11 bases between the germline ends. Germline V CDR1 and CDR2: SEHNR, FQNEAQ (reference sequence). As DNA, the CDR3 is TGTGCCAGCAGCCCAACAGGGAGCCAAGAGACCCAGTACTTC. It is translated as CASSPTGSQETQYF. Supplemented by reference TRBV7-9 and TRBJ2-5, the full variable domain reads DTGVSQNPRHKITKRGQNVTFRCDPISEHNRLYWYRQTLGQGPEFLTYFQNEAQLEKSRLLSDRFSAERPKGSFSTLEIQRTEQGDSAMYLCASSPTGSQETQYFGPGTRLLVL.

The chain carries TRBV10-3 and TRBJ2-7, with TRBD1 matching 9 bases. Germline loops: CDR1 ENHRY, CDR2 SYGVKD. Germline trimming cut 2 bases from V and 7 bases from J; bases unmatched to any gene: 18. The CDR3 has 18 amino acids. CDR3: CAISERVSGQGNLGEQYF. CDR3 DNA: TGTGCCATCAGTGAGAGAGTGTCGGGACAGGGTAACCTTGGGGAGCAGTACTTC.

This chain connects TRBV5-1 to TRBJ1-5; the D gene is possibly TRBD1 (6 bases). The V gene lost 4 bases and the J gene lost 3 bases, with 11 bases spanning the gap. Germline CDR1 SGHRS, CDR2 YFSETQ. The CDR3 sequence is 14 residues long. This CDR3 is CASSPGQNNQPQHF. CDR3 nucleotide sequence: TGCGCCAGCAGCCCAGGACAGAACAATCAGCCCCAGCATTTT.

This rearrangement joins TRBV7-3 to TRBJ2-1; 7 nucleotides agree with TRBD1. Losses at the gene ends were 1 base for V and 2 bases for J; bases not matched to a gene: 2. Germline V lookup: CDR1 SGHTA, CDR2 FQGTGA. There are 15 residues in the CDR3. CDR3 DNA: TGTGCCAGCAGCTTAAGTGGGACAGCCTACAATGAGCAGTTCTTC. This codes for CASSLSGTAYNEQFF.

With respect to this clone: It is unclear where the CDR3 begins or ends on the DNA, so no DNA is shown, and the CDR3 is as TCRdb lists it. The chain links TRBV2 to TRBJ2-7; TRBD1, as called in the table, went unchecked against the DNA. Germline V gene lookup returns CDR1 SNHLY and CDR2 FYNNEI. Inclusive of both ends, the CDR3 amounts to 13 amino acids. The CDR3 protein is CASSVGEGTQGYF.

The chain joins TRBV5-4 to TRBJ2-7; 12 bases line up with TRBD1. Trimming at V came to 6 bases and at J to 8 bases, leaving 12 bases not matched to a gene. The germline gives CDR1 SGHNT, CDR2 YYREEE (reference sequence). The CDR3 consists of 15 residues. DNA of the CDR3: TGTGCCAGCACCCCCTCCGGGACAGGGGGCTTGAAGCAGTACTTC. The encoded protein is CASTPSGTGGLKQYF. The complete variable domain, with remaining parts taken from reference TRBV5-4 and TRBJ2-7, reads ETGVTQSPTHLIKTRGQQVTLRCSSQSGHNTVSWYQQALGQGPQFIFQYYREEENGRGNFPPRFSGLQFPNYSSELNVNALELDDSALYLCASTPSGTGGLKQYFGPGTRLTVT.

This clone was recorded a few times. This chain connects TRBV4-1 to TRBJ1-1; 7 positions match TRBD1. J was trimmed by 1 base and V by 4 bases; bases with no gene match: 6. In germline, CDR1 is MGHRA, CDR2 YSYEKL. The CDR3 has 15 residues. The CDR3 DNA reads as TGCGCCAGCAGCCCCCCGACAGGGAAGAACACTGAAGCTTTCTTT. Its protein product is CASSPPTGKNTEAFF.

This rearrangement joins TRBV5-1 to TRBJ2-7, with D perhaps TRBD2 (6 bases). CDR3 size: 15 residues. Germline CDR1 is SGHRS and CDR2 is YFSETQ. Trimming cost V 0 bases and J 4 bases, with 14 bases left between them. The CDR3 nucleotides read TGCGCCAGCAGCTTGGGGGCAGTAGGGACTTACGAGCAGTACTTC. It specifies CASSLGAVGTYEQYF.

This chain links TRBV13 with TRBJ2-1, with D maybe TRBD1 (6 bases). Trimming took off 5 bases at V and 9 bases at J, with 20 bases between the two ends. CDR1 is PRHDT, CDR2 FYEKMQ, per germline (reference sequence). This CDR3 spans 15 amino acids. This CDR3 is CASSRLGQAFIEQFF. The CDR3 coding sequence is TGTGCCAGCAGCCGTCTGGGACAAGCCTTCATTGAGCAGTTCTTC.

The chain is built from TRBV25-1 and TRBJ2-3; D perhaps matches TRBD2 (5 bases). This CDR3 has 15 amino acids. Germline CDR1 and CDR2: MGHDK and SYGVNS. Trimming pared 6 bases from V and 0 bases from J, leaving 13 bases between. The CDR3 nucleotides are TGTGCCAGCAGGAAAGAGCGGAGAAGCACAGATACGCAGTATTTT. This gives the protein CASRKERRSTDTQYF.

The chain recombines TRBV4-2 with TRBJ2-5; 8 bases line up with TRBD1. CDR1 and CDR2 (germline): LGHNA, YNFKEQ. The CDR3 runs 16 residues. V dropped 3 bases and J dropped 7; count of bases not matched to a gene: 13. For the CDR3, the DNA is TGTGCCAGCAGCCAGAGGCCGGACAGGGCAATAAGGACCCAGTACTTC. Amino acids: CASSQRPDRAIRTQYF.

This clone is a singleton in its sample. The gene calls are TRBV27 and TRBJ2-2, with D perhaps TRBD1 (6 bases). Trimming cost V 4 bases and J 4 bases, with 10 bases left between them. Germline V gene lookup returns CDR1 MNHEY and CDR2 SMNVEV (reference sequence). The CDR3 extends over 14 amino acids. The chain's CDR3 is CASSYRDGTGELFF. CDR3 bases: TGTGCCAGCAGTTACAGGGATGGCACCGGGGAGCTGTTTTTT.

The genes are TRBV5-1 and TRBJ2-2, with 12 bases fitting TRBD2. CDR3 length equals 17 residues. Germline V gene data show CDR1 as SGHRS and CDR2 as YFSETQ. Trimming cost V 6 bases and J 5 bases; bases outside gene matches: 11. This chain's CDR3 is CASTLLGLAGGTGELFF. The CDR3 nucleotides read TGCGCCAGCACCTTATTGGGACTAGCGGGTGGAACCGGGGAGCTGTTTTTT.

The chain recombines TRBV2 with TRBJ1-2, with a possible D match to TRBD1 (5 bases). This CDR3 spans 11 amino acids. Deletions cut 6 bases from V and 7 bases from J, with 9 bases between. Germline CDR1 is SNHLY and CDR2 is FYNNEI. CDR3 nucleotide sequence: TGTGCCAGCAGGTACGACAGTGGCTACACCTTC. Protein: CASRYDSGYTF.

The chain combines TRBV6-5 with TRBJ1-6; 9 nucleotides agree with TRBD1. This CDR3 has 12 amino acids. CDR1 is MNHEY, CDR2 SVGAGI, per germline. V lost 8 bases to trimming and J lost 7 bases; unmatched junction nucleotides: 0. The CDR3 loop is CASGQGNSPLHF. As DNA, the CDR3 is TGTGCCAGCGGACAGGGGAATTCACCCCTCCACTTT.

The chain is built from TRBV5-1 and TRBJ1-6, with TRBD1 as a possible D gene (5 bases). V shed 4 bases and J shed 7 bases, with 15 bases lying between them. The CDR3 is 15 residues long. Germline CDR1 reads SGHRS; CDR2 reads YFSETQ. The DNA of the CDR3 is TGCGCCAGCAGCCCCGCGAGGGAGGGGAATTCACCCCTCCACTTT. It yields the protein CASSPAREGNSPLHF.

The chain recombines TRBV30 with TRBJ1-4; D may be TRBD1 (6 bases). This CDR3 is built from 14 residues. Germline CDR1 reads GTSNPN; CDR2 reads SVGIG (reference sequence). With 4 bases removed from V and 0 bases from J, the gap between germline ends came to 9 bases. CDR3 coding DNA: TGTGCCTGGAACAGGGTCGCAACTAATGAAAAACTGTTTTTT. Its protein product is CAWNRVATNEKLFF.

V usage is TRBV4-1 and J usage is TRBJ2-7; D not resolved. This CDR3 contains 15 residues. CDR1 is MGHRA, CDR2 YSYEKL, per germline. V shed 1 base and J shed 1 base, with 11 bases lying between them. In DNA form, the CDR3 reads TGCGCCAGCAGCCAAGGTCCCCACGGTTCCTACGAGCAGTACTTC. Translating it yields CASSQGPHGSYEQYF.

CDR3 loop: CASSSPRTFADTQYF. For the CDR3, the DNA is TGTGCCAGCAGCTCTCCCAGGACATTTGCAGATACGCAGTATTTT. This chain links TRBV7-9 with TRBJ2-3, with a possible D match to TRBD1 (5 bases). Trimming took off 4 bases at V and 4 bases at J, with 15 bases between the two ends. This CDR3 spans 15 amino acids. Germline V gene data show CDR1 as SEHNR and CDR2 as FQNEAQ (reference sequence).

The gene calls are TRBV4-1 and TRBJ1-6, with 7 positions matching TRBD1. The CDR3 sequence is 16 residues long. V shed 3 bases, J shed 7 bases, and the junction held 9 bases outside the gene matches. Germline CDR1 MGHRA, CDR2 YSYEKL. CDR3 DNA sequence: TGCGCCAGCAGCCACGGCAGGGGACAGAGGAATTCACCCCTCCACTTT. It translates to CASSHGRGQRNSPLHF.

The rearrangement joins TRBV5-6 to TRBJ2-7, with 14 positions matching TRBD2. Germline loops: CDR1 SGHDT, CDR2 YYEEEE. The CDR3 sequence is 15 residues long. With V trimmed by 4 bases and J by 6 bases, 6 bases remained unmatched. The CDR3 loop is CASSPVGTSGSEQYF. For the CDR3, the DNA is TGTGCCAGCAGCCCGGTCGGGACTAGCGGGAGCGAGCAGTACTTC.

DNA of the CDR3: TGTGCCAGCAGCGTAGCGGGAGGGCTCACAGATACGCAGTATTTT. Protein product: CASSVAGGLTDTQYF. The chain links TRBV9 to TRBJ2-3, with TRBD2 matching 8 bases. The germline CDR1 and CDR2 sequences are SGDLS and YYNGEE. CDR3 length equals 15 residues. Trimming took 0 bases from V and 2 from J; bases not matched to a gene: 2.

This chain links TRBV5-6 with TRBJ2-7, with TRBD2 matching over 9 bases. In germline, CDR1 is SGHDT, CDR2 YYEEEE. The CDR3 has 13 residues. The V gene end was trimmed by 7 bases and the J gene end by 3 bases; junction bases not matched to a gene: 5. This chain's CDR3 is CASSAGGGYEQYF. The CDR3 DNA reads TGTGCCAGCTCGGCGGGAGGGGGCTACGAGCAGTACTTC.